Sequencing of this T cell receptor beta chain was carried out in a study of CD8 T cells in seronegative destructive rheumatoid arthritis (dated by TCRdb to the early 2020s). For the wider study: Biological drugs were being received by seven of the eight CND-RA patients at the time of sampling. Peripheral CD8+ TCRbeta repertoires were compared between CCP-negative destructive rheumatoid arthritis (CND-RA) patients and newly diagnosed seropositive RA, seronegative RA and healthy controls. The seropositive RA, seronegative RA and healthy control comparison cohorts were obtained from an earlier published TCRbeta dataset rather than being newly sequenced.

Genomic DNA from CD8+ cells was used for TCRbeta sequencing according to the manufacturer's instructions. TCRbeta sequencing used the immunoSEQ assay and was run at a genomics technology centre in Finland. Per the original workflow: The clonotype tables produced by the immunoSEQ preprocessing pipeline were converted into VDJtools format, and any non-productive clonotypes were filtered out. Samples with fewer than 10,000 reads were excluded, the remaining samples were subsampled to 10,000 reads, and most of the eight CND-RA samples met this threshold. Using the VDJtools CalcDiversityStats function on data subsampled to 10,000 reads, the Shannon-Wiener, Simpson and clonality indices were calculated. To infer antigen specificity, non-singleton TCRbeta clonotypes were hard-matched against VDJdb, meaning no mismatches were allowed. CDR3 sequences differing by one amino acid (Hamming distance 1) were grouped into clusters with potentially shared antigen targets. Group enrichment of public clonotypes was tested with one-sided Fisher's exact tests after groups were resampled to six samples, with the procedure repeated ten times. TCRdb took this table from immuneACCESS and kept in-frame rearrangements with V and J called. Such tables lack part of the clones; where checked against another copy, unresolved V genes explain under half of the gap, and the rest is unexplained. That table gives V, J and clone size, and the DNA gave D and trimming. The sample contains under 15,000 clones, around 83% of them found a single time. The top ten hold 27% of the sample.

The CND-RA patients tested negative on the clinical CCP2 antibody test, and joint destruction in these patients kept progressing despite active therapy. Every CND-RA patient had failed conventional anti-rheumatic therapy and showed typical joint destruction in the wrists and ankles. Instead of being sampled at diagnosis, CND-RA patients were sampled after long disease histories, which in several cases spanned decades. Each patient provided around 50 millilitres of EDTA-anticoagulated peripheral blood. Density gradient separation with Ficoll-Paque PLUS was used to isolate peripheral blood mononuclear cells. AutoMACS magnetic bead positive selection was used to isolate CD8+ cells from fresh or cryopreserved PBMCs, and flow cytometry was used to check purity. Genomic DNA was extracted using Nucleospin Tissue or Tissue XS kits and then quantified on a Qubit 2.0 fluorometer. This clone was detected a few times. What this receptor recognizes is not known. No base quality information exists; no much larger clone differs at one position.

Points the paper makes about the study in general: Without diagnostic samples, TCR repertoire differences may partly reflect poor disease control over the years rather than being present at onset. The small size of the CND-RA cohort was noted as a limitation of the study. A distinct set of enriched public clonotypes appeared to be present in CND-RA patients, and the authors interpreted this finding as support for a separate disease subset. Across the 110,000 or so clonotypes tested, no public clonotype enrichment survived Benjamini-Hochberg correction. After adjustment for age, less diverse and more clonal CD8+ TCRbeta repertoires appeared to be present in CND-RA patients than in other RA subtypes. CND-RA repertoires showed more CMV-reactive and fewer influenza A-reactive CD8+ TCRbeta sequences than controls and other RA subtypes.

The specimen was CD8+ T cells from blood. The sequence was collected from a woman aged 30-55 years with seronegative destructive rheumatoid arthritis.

CDR3 sequence: CASSYLAGGPWEQYF. The nucleotides are TGTGCCAGCAGTTACCTAGCGGGGGGCCCTTGGGAGCAGTACTTC. Recombination connected TRBV2 to TRBJ2-7; 11 central nucleotides agree with TRBD2. Compared with germline, V lacks 5 bases and J lacks 7 bases; bases without a gene match: 10. CDR1 SNHLY and CDR2 FYNNEI are derived from the germline V gene. The CDR3 sequence holds 15 residues, the cysteine and phenylalanine included. The entry retains the CDR3 DNA only, 45 bases that are in frame from base 1.